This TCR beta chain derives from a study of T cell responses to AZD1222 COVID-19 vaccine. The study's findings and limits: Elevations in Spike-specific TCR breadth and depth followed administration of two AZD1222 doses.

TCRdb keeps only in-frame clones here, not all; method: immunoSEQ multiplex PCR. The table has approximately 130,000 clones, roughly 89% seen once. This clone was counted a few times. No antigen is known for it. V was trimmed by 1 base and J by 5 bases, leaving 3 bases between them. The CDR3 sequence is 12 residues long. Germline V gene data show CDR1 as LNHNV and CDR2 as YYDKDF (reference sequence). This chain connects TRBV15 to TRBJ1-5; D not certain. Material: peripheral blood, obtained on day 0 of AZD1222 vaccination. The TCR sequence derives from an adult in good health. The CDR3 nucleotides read TGTGCCACCAGCAGAGTCGATCAGCCCCAGCATTTT. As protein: CATSRVDQPQHF.